The 16 T cell receptor beta chains reported below all come from one sample, sequenced in a study of cytomegalovirus exposure and HLA in healthy donors. This PCR relied on a set of 60 Vbeta primers and 13 Jbeta primers. Some clones are missing from TCRdb's copy, which holds only in-frame ones; the method was immunoSEQ multiplex PCR. The table includes 100,000 to 150,000 clones, around 73% detected once. What was sequenced was PBMCs. These receptors all come from a man in his sixties in good health and CMV-seropositive.

This chain connects TRBV10-2 to TRBJ2-7; 11 bases fit TRBD2. The V segment lost 9 bases and the J segment 0 bases; nucleotides outside the gene matches: 7. Germline V gives CDR1 WSHSY, CDR2 SAAADI. The CDR3 has 15 amino acids. Written as DNA, the CDR3 is TGCGCCAGTCGACTAGCGGGGCAGAGCTCCTACGAGCAGTACTTC. Protein: CASRLAGQSSYEQYF.

The CDR3 loop is CASSELGTGEAFF. The DNA of the CDR3 is TGCGCCAGCAGCGAGCTAGGGACAGGCGAAGCTTTCTTT. The chain carries TRBV5-1 and TRBJ1-1, with 8 bases fitting TRBD1. Germline-derived CDR1 and CDR2 are SGHRS and YFSETQ. The CDR3 extends over 13 amino acids. V trimming: 4 bases; J trimming: 8 bases; junction bases outside the gene matches: 7.

The rearrangement uses TRBV11-3 and TRBJ2-5, with D possibly matching TRBD2 (5 bases). V was trimmed by 1 base and J by 5 bases, leaving 17 bases between them. The CDR3 extends over 16 amino acids. Germline V CDR1 and CDR2: SGHNT, YENEEA. As DNA, the CDR3 is TGTGCCAGCAGCTTAGGACTACGAGGCCCGGAGGAGACCCAGTACTTC. Translating it yields CASSLGLRGPEETQYF.

The V gene is TRBV6-5, the J gene TRBJ2-7; 10 bases agree with TRBD1. V lost 2 bases and J lost 7; bases outside the gene matches: 11. The germline V gene has CDR1 MNHEY and CDR2 SVGAGI. The CDR3 totals 16 residues. The CDR3 DNA is TGTGCCAGCAGTTACCCGACAGGGGGCCAGGTTGGGGAGCAGTACTTC. It encodes CASSYPTGGQVGEQYF.

This clone was seen a handful of times. This chain uses TRBV11-3 with TRBJ1-6; D perhaps matches TRBD1 (5 bases). Trimming stripped 1 base from V and 10 bases from J, with 8 bases between. The CDR3 is made up of 13 amino acids. Germline-derived CDR1 and CDR2 are SGHNT and YENEEA. CDR3 in amino acids: CASSLARESPLHF. Here the CDR3 DNA reads TGTGCCAGCAGCTTAGCCAGGGAATCACCCCTCCACTTT. The whole variable domain, remainder taken from reference TRBV11-3 and TRBJ1-6, is EAGVVQSPRYKIIEKKQPVAFWCNPISGHNTLYWYLQNLGQGPELLIRYENEEAVDDSQLPKDRFSAERLKGVDSTLKIQPAELGDSAVYLCASSLARESPLHFGNGTRLTVT.

This clone was counted only a few times. The V gene is TRBV6-6, the J gene TRBJ1-1, with 10 bases that match TRBD1. The CDR3 has 14 residues. J lost 11 bases, V lost 2 bases, and 8 bases had no gene match. Germline V gives CDR1 MNHNY, CDR2 SVGAGI (reference sequence). The CDR3 sequence: CASSYPGQGGNAFF. The DNA for the CDR3 is TGTGCCAGCAGTTACCCAGGACAGGGGGGGAACGCTTTCTTT.

The chain is built from TRBV6-4 and TRBJ2-1, with 10 positions matching TRBD2. The V segment lost 5 bases and the J segment 3 bases; nucleotides outside the gene matches: 4. CDR3 size: 15 residues. CDR1 is MRHNA, CDR2 SNTAGT, per germline. The CDR3 sequence: CASSPASGGYNEQFF. In nucleotides, the CDR3 is TGTGCCAGCAGTCCCGCTAGCGGGGGCTACAATGAGCAGTTCTTC.

The gene calls are TRBV5-1 and TRBJ1-1; tentative D call: TRBD1 (5 bases). CDR3 length: 15 amino acids. Germline lookup yields CDR1 SGHRS and CDR2 YFSETQ. V lost 5 bases, J lost 1 base, and 15 bases lay in between. Here the CDR3 reads CASRERGEWNTEAFF. For the CDR3, the DNA is TGCGCCAGCAGGGAAAGGGGTGAATGGAACACTGAAGCTTTCTTT.

The J gene is TRBJ1-6, the V gene TRBV19; 8 nucleotides line up with TRBD1. J was trimmed by 0 bases and V by 10 bases; bases with no gene match: 8. The CDR3 runs to 16 residues. Germline V gene sequence: CDR1 LNHDA, CDR2 SQIVND (reference sequence). CDR3 sequence reads: CATRTGPSSYNSPLHF. The CDR3 DNA sequence: TGTGCCACCAGGACAGGGCCGAGCTCCTATAATTCACCCCTCCACTTT.

The chain carries TRBV10-3 and TRBJ1-3; 12 bases fit TRBD1. CDR1 is ENHRY and CDR2 is SYGVKD in the germline V gene. CDR3 size: 16 residues. V dropped 7 bases and J dropped 3; count of bases not matched to a gene: 7. In DNA, the CDR3 is TGTGCCATCACTAGGGGACAGGGGGCATTTGGAAACACCATATATTTT. As protein: CAITRGQGAFGNTIYF.

The rearrangement links TRBV5-1 to TRBJ2-5; D unresolved. V lost 0 bases and J 1 base, leaving 16 bases between the germline ends. This CDR3 spans 17 amino acids. Per the germline V gene, CDR1 is SGHRS and CDR2 is YFSETQ. DNA of the CDR3: TGCGCCAGCAGCTTGGCCTTGGGCGATCACCTCCAAGAGACCCAGTACTTC. This sequence encodes CASSLALGDHLQETQYF.

J is TRBJ2-3 and V is TRBV30; no clear D. V lost 5 bases and J lost 6, with 9 bases in between. The germline CDR1 and CDR2 sequences are GTSNPN and SVGIG (reference sequence). The CDR3 runs 11 residues. The CDR3 DNA is TGTGCCTGGGGCCTCGGGGATACGCAGTATTTT. Protein: CAWGLGDTQYF.

This rearrangement joins TRBV30 to TRBJ2-1, with TRBD1 matching over 9 bases. CDR1 and CDR2 (germline): GTSNPN, SVGIG (reference sequence). V trimming: 2 bases; J trimming: 7 bases; junction bases outside the gene matches: 3. The CDR3 runs to 13 residues. Written as DNA, the CDR3 is TGTGCCTGGAGTCGGGACAGGGTAAATGAGCAGTTCTTC. The encoded protein is CAWSRDRVNEQFF.

This chain uses TRBV28 with TRBJ2-3; TRBD2 agrees at 9 bases. This CDR3 contains 15 residues. Germline loops: CDR1 MDHEN, CDR2 SYDVKM. With V trimmed by 5 bases and J by 9 bases, 12 bases remained unmatched. The CDR3 coding sequence is TGTGCCAGCAGTGGATGGGCGGGGGGGCTTGCGACGCAGTATTTT. This codes for CASSGWAGGLATQYF.

V gene TRBV2 combines with J gene TRBJ2-2; D uncertain. The CDR3 runs to 14 residues. Germline CDR1 SNHLY, CDR2 FYNNEI. Trimming removed 3 bases from V and 6 bases from J, with 11 bases in between. The CDR3 DNA reads TGTGCCAGCAGTGATCGACAAATGGCCGGGGAGCTGTTTTTT. Encoded protein: CASSDRQMAGELFF.

CDR3 nucleotide sequence: TGTGCCAGCAGTAGGCCCGGAGGGGGCTCACCCCTCCACTTT. Translating gives CASSRPGGGSPLHF. The chain combines TRBV7-3 with TRBJ1-6; 7 bases align to TRBD1. The V gene end was trimmed by 6 bases and the J gene end by 10 bases; junction bases not matched to a gene: 9. Per germline, CDR1 SGHTA and CDR2 FQGTGA. The CDR3 runs to 14 residues.